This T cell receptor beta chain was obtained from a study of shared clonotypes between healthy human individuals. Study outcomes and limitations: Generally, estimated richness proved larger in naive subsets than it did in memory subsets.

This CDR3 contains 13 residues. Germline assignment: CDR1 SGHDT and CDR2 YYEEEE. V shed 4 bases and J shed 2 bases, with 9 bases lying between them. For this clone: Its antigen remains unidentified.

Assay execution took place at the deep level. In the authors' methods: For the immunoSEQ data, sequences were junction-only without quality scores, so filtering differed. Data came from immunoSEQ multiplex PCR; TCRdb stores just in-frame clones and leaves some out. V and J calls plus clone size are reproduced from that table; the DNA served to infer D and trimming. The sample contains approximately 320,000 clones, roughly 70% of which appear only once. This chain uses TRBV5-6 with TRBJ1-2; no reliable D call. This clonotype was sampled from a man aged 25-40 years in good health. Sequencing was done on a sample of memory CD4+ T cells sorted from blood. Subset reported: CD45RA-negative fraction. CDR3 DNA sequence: TGTGCCAGCAGCCCTGGATCAAACTATGGCTACACCTTC. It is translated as CASSPGSNYGYTF.